These 30 T cell receptor beta chains originate from one sample sequenced in a study of blood T cell repertoires in COVID-19. Some clones are missing from TCRdb's copy, which holds only in-frame ones; the method was immunoSEQ multiplex PCR. Of 120,000 to 150,000 clones in the sample, approximately 90% were seen once. Input material: peripheral blood. The receptors were sampled from a human donor in a cohort sampled during active COVID-19.

This rearrangement joins TRBV4-1 to TRBJ2-1; 7 bases line up with TRBD2. The V segment lost 1 base and the J segment 0 bases; nucleotides outside the gene matches: 9. The CDR3 runs 18 residues. Germline V gene lookup returns CDR1 MGHRA and CDR2 YSYEKL. CDR3 DNA: TGCGCCAGCAGCCAAGGATTCGGGGGGAAAAGCTCCTACAATGAGCAGTTCTTC. This gives the protein CASSQGFGGKSSYNEQFF.

This clone was detected once. This sequence joins TRBV5-1 and TRBJ2-1; 12 bases agree with TRBD2. J lost 8 bases, V lost 0 bases, and 3 bases had no gene match. The CDR3 consists of 15 residues. CDR1 and CDR2 (germline): SGHRS, YFSETQ. This CDR3 reads CASSLEASGGDEQFF. In DNA form, the CDR3 reads TGCGCCAGCAGCTTGGAAGCTAGCGGGGGGGATGAGCAGTTCTTC.

The chain joins TRBV5-4 to TRBJ2-3, with D unclear. Between the trimmed V and J ends, which lost 2 bases and 8 bases, there was a span of 15 bases. Looked up from germline, CDR1 is SGHNT and CDR2 is YYREEE (reference sequence). CDR3 length: 14 residues. The CDR3 DNA reads TGTGCCAGCAGCTTAAGGCCCGGCGGTCGTACGCAGTATTTT. This codes for CASSLRPGGRTQYF.

V and J are TRBV19 and TRBJ1-6; tentative D call: TRBD1 (6 bases). Trimming removed 6 bases at V and 3 bases at J, with 12 bases between. The CDR3 consists of 15 residues. Germline V gene sequence: CDR1 LNHDA, CDR2 SQIVND (reference sequence). The CDR3 DNA sequence: TGTGCCAGTAGGGCCGGGACAAACTATAATTCACCCCTCCACTTT. Protein: CASRAGTNYNSPLHF.

This chain joins TRBV10-3 and TRBJ1-1, with 7 bases aligning to TRBD1. J was trimmed by 1 base and V by 9 bases; bases with no gene match: 5. The CDR3 has 13 residues. Looked up from germline, CDR1 is ENHRY and CDR2 is SYGVKD. DNA for the CDR3: TGTGCCATGAGGAGACAGGGGAACACTGAAGCTTTCTTT. Translation: CAMRRQGNTEAFF.

The chain combines TRBV5-1 with TRBJ2-3; 9 bases line up with TRBD1. Germline V lookup: CDR1 SGHRS, CDR2 YFSETQ. This CDR3 has 16 residues. Germline trimming cut 0 bases from V and 3 bases from J; bases unmatched to any gene: 5. The CDR3 sequence is CASSLEQGATTDTQYF. CDR3 nucleotides: TGCGCCAGCAGCTTGGAACAGGGGGCTACGACAGATACGCAGTATTTT.

V and J are TRBV5-4 and TRBJ2-5; 7 bases are a match to TRBD2. The length of the CDR3 is 14 residues. Germline CDR1 SGHNT, CDR2 YYREEE (reference sequence). V lost 1 base and J lost 5; bases outside the gene matches: 5. The CDR3 spells CASSLRGTTETQYF. CDR3 nucleotide sequence: TGTGCCAGCAGCTTGCGTGGGACTACCGAGACCCAGTACTTC.

The chain uses TRBV5-6 and TRBJ2-1; 11 bases are a match to TRBD2. The CDR3 consists of 15 residues. The V segment lost 0 bases and the J segment 10 bases; nucleotides outside the gene matches: 6. The germline V gene encodes CDR1 SGHDT and CDR2 YYEEEE. CDR3: CASSLGLAGNSEQFF. The DNA of the CDR3 is TGTGCCAGCAGCTTGGGACTAGCGGGGAATAGCGAGCAGTTCTTC.

The V call is TRBV5-1, the J call TRBJ2-5; a possible D gene is TRBD2 (5 bases). CDR1 is SGHRS and CDR2 is YFSETQ in the germline V gene. Trimming cost V 4 bases and J 2 bases, with 9 bases left between them. CDR3 size: 13 residues. The CDR3 region has the DNA TGCGCCAGCAGCCGGGATGGGCAAGAGACCCAGTACTTC. Protein product: CASSRDGQETQYF.

The V call is TRBV30, the J call TRBJ1-2; no firm D call. The CDR3 consists of 13 residues. Trimming cost V 0 bases and J 8 bases, with 13 bases left between them. The germline gives CDR1 GTSNPN, CDR2 SVGIG (reference sequence). In nucleotides, the CDR3 is TGTGCCTGGAGTGTACAAACCGCCATCGGCTACACCTTC. Encoded protein: CAWSVQTAIGYTF.

This clone appeared a few times. The chain employs TRBV5-4 and TRBJ2-7, with TRBD2 as a possible D gene (5 bases). CDR1 and CDR2 from the germline V gene are SGHNT and YYREEE (reference sequence). This CDR3 contains 15 residues. With 4 bases removed from V and 6 bases from J, the gap between germline ends came to 20 bases. CDR3 DNA: TGTGCCAGCAGCGGCGCAAGAGGGTACGTTTCCGAGCAGTACTTC. This codes for CASSGARGYVSEQYF.

V is TRBV6-6 and J is TRBJ2-1, with D perhaps TRBD2 (5 bases). CDR1 is MNHNY and CDR2 is SVGAGI in the germline V gene (reference sequence). The CDR3 extends over 14 amino acids. Trimming took 6 bases from V and 8 from J, leaving 17 bases between them. The CDR3 nucleotides read TGTGCCAGCAGGGACGTGACACGGAGGCATGAGCAGTTCTTC. Its translation is CASRDVTRRHEQFF.

The rearrangement joins TRBV5-1 to TRBJ2-7, with 7 bases fitting TRBD2. Germline assignment: CDR1 SGHRS and CDR2 YFSETQ. The ends lost 2 bases at V and 3 bases at J; junction bases unmatched: 5. The CDR3 has 14 amino acids. CDR3: CASSFGGRSYEQYF. DNA for the CDR3: TGCGCCAGCAGCTTCGGGGGGAGAAGCTACGAGCAGTACTTC.

The chain combines TRBV6-2 or TRBV6-3 with TRBJ2-7; TRBD2 aligns across 9 bases. The V segment lost 6 bases and the J segment 7 bases; nucleotides outside the gene matches: 7. This CDR3 is 13 amino acids long. Per the germline V gene, CDR1 is MNHEY and CDR2 is SVGEGT. The CDR3 region is CASSVSGGREQYF. The CDR3 nucleotides are TGTGCCAGCAGCGTAAGCGGGGGGCGAGAGCAGTACTTC.

The V call is TRBV19, the J call TRBJ2-7; TRBD1 agrees at 7 bases. The CDR3 sequence is 14 residues long. Per germline, CDR1 LNHDA and CDR2 SQIVND (reference sequence). With V trimmed by 4 bases and J by 1 base, 4 bases remained unmatched. This CDR3 reads CASSTGTESYEQYF. In DNA form, the CDR3 reads TGTGCCAGTAGTACGGGGACAGAATCCTACGAGCAGTACTTC.

A note on this clone: Other DNA sequences within the sample encode an identical CDR3. The chain joins TRBV9 to TRBJ2-3, with a weak D call TRBD1 (6 bases). Germline CDR1 SGDLS, CDR2 YYNGEE. This CDR3 region has 16 residues. Trimming pared 0 bases from V and 0 bases from J, leaving 11 bases between. Here the CDR3 reads CASSVGAGASTDTQYF. The CDR3 DNA is TGTGCCAGCAGCGTAGGGGCAGGGGCCAGCACAGATACGCAGTATTTT. The entire variable domain, with the rest obtained from reference TRBV9 and TRBJ2-3, is as follows: DSGVTQTPKHLITATGQRVTLRCSPRSGDLSVYWYQQSLDQGLQFLIQYYNGEERAKGNILERFSAQQFPDLHSELNLSSLELGDSALYFCASSVGAGASTDTQYFGPGTRLTVL.

V gene TRBV2 combines with J gene TRBJ2-2, with 10 nucleotides matching TRBD2. The CDR3 runs to 16 residues. The germline CDR1 and CDR2 sequences are SNHLY and FYNNEI. The J segment lost 2 bases and the V segment lost 4 bases, leaving 4 bases of the junction unmatched. In nucleotides, the CDR3 is TGTGCCAGCAGTGTTAGCGGGGGGACAAACACCGGGGAGCTGTTTTTT. Translation: CASSVSGGTNTGELFF.

The chain has TRBV18 and TRBJ1-2; 9 bases are shared with TRBD1. CDR3 length: 16 amino acids. Germline V CDR1 and CDR2: KGHSH, LQKENI. V was pared by 5 bases and J by 4 bases, with 11 bases of the junction left unmatched. The CDR3 DNA sequence: TGTGCCAGCTCAGCCGGGACAGGGATAATTTTCTATGGCTACACCTTC. Residues: CASSAGTGIIFYGYTF. The whole variable domain, remainder taken from reference TRBV18 and TRBJ1-2, is NAGVMQNPRHLVRRRGQEARLRCSPMKGHSHVYWYRQLPEEGLKFMVYLQKENIIDESGMPKERFSAEFPKEGPSILRIQQVVRGDSAAYFCASSAGTGIIFYGYTFGSGTRLTVV.

The rearrangement joins TRBV2 to TRBJ2-7; 7 positions match TRBD2. Unmatched junction bases numbered 10, after V lost 3 bases and J lost 2 bases. Germline V lookup: CDR1 SNHLY, CDR2 FYNNEI. There are 16 residues in the CDR3. CDR3 sequence (DNA): TGTGCCAGCAGTGATCCAAGGAGCGGGGCCGCCTACGAGCAGTACTTC. Translation: CASSDPRSGAAYEQYF.

The gene calls are TRBV21-1 and TRBJ2-7; TRBD1 is taken as the D call from the table, unchecked against the DNA. TRBV21-1 is reported as a pseudogene. The CDR3 sequence is 15 residues long. The CDR3 sequence is CASSSPGQRDYEQYF. CDR3 in DNA: TGTGCCAGCAGCTCACCGGGACAGAGAGACTACGAGCAGTACTTC.

This clone was observed a handful of times. This chain joins TRBV19 and TRBJ1-5, with a weak D call TRBD1 (5 bases). V was clipped by 1 base and J by 9 bases, with 7 bases between them. The CDR3 consists of 12 residues. Per the germline V gene, CDR1 is LNHDA and CDR2 is SQIVND (reference sequence). The CDR3 DNA reads TGTGCCAGTAGTATAGGGGGGGGGCCCCAGCATTTT. Amino acid sequence: CASSIGGGPQHF.

The chain is built from TRBV10-3 and TRBJ1-3, with a possible D match to TRBD1 (5 bases). The V end was cut by 11 bases, the J end by 2 bases, with 19 bases between. CDR1 ENHRY and CDR2 SYGVKD come from the germline V gene. This CDR3 contains 15 residues. The CDR3 DNA sequence: TGTGCCGTCTCGTGGGGCCCCCGAACTGGAAACACCATATATTTT. This sequence encodes CAVSWGPRTGNTIYF.

The V call is TRBV20-1, the J call TRBJ1-1; 7 nucleotides match TRBD1. The CDR3 loop spans 10 amino acids. Germline V gives CDR1 DFQATT, CDR2 SNEGSKA (reference sequence). V shed 7 bases, J shed 10 bases, and the junction held 6 bases outside the gene matches. The CDR3 loop reads CSVRTGVAFF. In DNA, the CDR3 is TGCAGTGTAAGAACAGGGGTAGCTTTCTTT.

V gene TRBV19 combines with J gene TRBJ2-2; 8 positions match TRBD2. This CDR3 comprises 14 residues. Germline CDR1 reads LNHDA; CDR2 reads SQIVND (reference sequence). V lost 7 bases, J lost 5 bases, and 6 bases stayed unmatched. In DNA form, the CDR3 reads TGTGCCAGTACAGACGGGGGGGCGACCGGGGAGCTGTTTTTT. It yields the protein CASTDGGATGELFF. Together with reference TRBV19 and TRBJ2-2, the CDR3 gives the full variable domain: DGGITQSPKYLFRKEGQNVTLSCEQNLNHDAMYWYRQDPGQGLRLIYYSQIVNDFQKGDIAEGYSVSREKKESFPLTVTSAQKNPTAFYLCASTDGGATGELFFGEGSRLTVL.

The V call is TRBV5-6, the J call TRBJ1-1, with a weak D call TRBD1 (5 bases). V gave up 2 bases and J gave up 6 bases, with 8 bases separating them. The CDR3 loop spans 12 amino acids. Germline values: CDR1 SGHDT, CDR2 YYEEEE. CDR3 residues: CASSFQGSEAFF. The CDR3, as DNA: TGTGCCAGCAGCTTCCAGGGATCTGAAGCTTTCTTT. Full variable domain (remainder filled in from reference TRBV5-6 and TRBJ1-1): DAGVTQSPTHLIKTRGQQVTLRCSPKSGHDTVSWYQQALGQGPQFIFQYYEEEERQRGNFPDRFSGHQFPNYSSELNVNALLLGDSALYLCASSFQGSEAFFGQGTRLTVV.

The V call is TRBV5-6, the J call TRBJ1-6; 7 nucleotides match TRBD1. The trim removed 1 base at V and 9 bases at J, leaving 4 bases unmatched. The CDR3 is 14 amino acids. CDR1 SGHDT and CDR2 YYEEEE come from the germline V gene. The CDR3 reads CASSLWDRASPLHF. In nucleotides, the CDR3 is TGTGCCAGCAGCTTGTGGGACAGAGCTTCACCCCTCCACTTT.

The V gene is TRBV10-2, the J gene TRBJ2-1, with 7 bases that match TRBD1. The trim removed 10 bases at V and 9 bases at J, leaving 6 bases unmatched. Germline loops: CDR1 WSHSY, CDR2 SAAADI. This CDR3 region has 11 residues. CDR3 residues: CATKSGGEQFF. The CDR3 DNA sequence: TGCGCCACTAAATCAGGGGGTGAGCAGTTCTTC.

The chain has TRBV25-1 and TRBJ1-2; possibly TRBD1 for D (5 bases). Germline values: CDR1 MGHDK, CDR2 SYGVNS. The CDR3 extends over 15 amino acids. V lost 4 bases and J lost 6, with 18 bases in between. The CDR3 sequence is CASSGSGTGVDGYTF. CDR3 sequence (DNA): TGTGCCAGCAGTGGATCCGGGACGGGGGTGGATGGCTACACCTTC.

The V gene is TRBV7-2, the J gene TRBJ1-1, with a possible D match to TRBD1 (6 bases). Trimming removed 5 bases at V and 4 bases at J, with 20 bases between. Germline CDR1 and CDR2: SGHTA and FQGNSA. The CDR3 runs 16 residues. CDR3 sequence: CASSLDRQGWGTEAFF. The CDR3 DNA reads as TGTGCCAGCAGCCTGGACCGGCAGGGGTGGGGCACTGAAGCTTTCTTT.

The chain uses TRBV4-1 and TRBJ2-2, with TRBD1 matching over 8 bases. CDR3 size: 16 residues. Germline trimming cut 3 bases from V and 7 bases from J; bases unmatched to any gene: 10. From germline, CDR1 is MGHRA and CDR2 YSYEKL. The CDR3 reads CASSHFLQGEDGELFF. As DNA, the CDR3 is TGCGCCAGCAGCCATTTCTTACAGGGGGAGGACGGGGAGCTGTTTTTT.